This T cell receptor (beta chain) came from a study of human T cells and chemical hapten exposure. Looking at the study overall: Upper-back patch tests with 0.01% DPC were read at 6 days.

From the RACE reads, TCRdb called clonotypes with MiXCR, one entry per CDR3 protein. The sample has about 250,000 distinct CDR3 sequences; around 7.7% are singletons. The study, taken as a whole, reports: Donor immune responses may differ from healthy people's, since all donors had alopecia.

Time point noted: pre-sensitization, week 0. Described treatment: therapeutic diphenylcyclopropenone sensitization with weekly scalp DPC. Of note for this clonotype: The target antigen is unknown.

Germline lookup yields CDR1 MDHEN and CDR2 SYDVKM. The CDR3 is 16 residues long. The V end lost 5 bases, the J end lost 1 base, and 16 bases lay between the germline ends. The chain is built from TRBV28 and TRBJ2-3; D remains ambiguous. The origin of this receptor is a man aged 18 to 29 with alopecia areata. Some clones in this sample may be carry-over from other donors' samples. The sequencing here drew on whole blood, taken in connection with sensitization to the hapten diphenylcyclopropenone (DPC). CDR3 sequence (DNA): TGTGCCAGCAGTCCAGCAAATCCACCTCGCACAGATACGCAGTATTTT. Residues: CASSPANPPRTDTQYF.